These 2 T cell receptor beta chains share one sample of origin, sequenced in a study of blood T cells in healthy people across ages. Using a J-beta primer mix together with a sample-barcoded 5' primer, a second PCR was run for about 6 to 11 cycles. MiXCR was run by TCRdb on the 5' RACE reads, yielding one entry per CDR3 protein. The sample has about 690,000 distinct CDR3 sequences; 40% to 50% are singletons. The material sequenced was blood. These receptors were obtained from an elderly man in good health.

This clonotype was observed a handful of times. The chain is built from TRBV6-2 or TRBV6-3 and TRBJ2-7; D gene uncertain. This CDR3 is 17 amino acids long. CDR1 is MNHEY and CDR2 is SVGEGT in the germline V gene. Trimming cost V 2 bases and J 0 bases, with 17 bases left between them. The CDR3 sequence is CASSYSAVVGSSYEQYF. CDR3 nucleotides: TGTGCCAGCAGTTACAGTGCGGTAGTCGGAAGCTCCTACGAGCAGTACTTC.

This clonotype was counted between two and nine times. V is TRBV7-2 and J is TRBJ2-3; D may be TRBD1 or TRBD2 (8 bases each). The CDR3 has 19 residues. Germline loops: CDR1 SGHTA, CDR2 FQGNSA. V gave up 5 bases and J gave up 7 bases, with 31 bases separating them. The CDR3 sequence is CASSRTTRGGQAGRYTQYF. For the CDR3, the DNA is TGTGCCAGCAGCAGAACAACACGGGGGGGACAGGCCGGGCGGTATACGCAGTATTTT.